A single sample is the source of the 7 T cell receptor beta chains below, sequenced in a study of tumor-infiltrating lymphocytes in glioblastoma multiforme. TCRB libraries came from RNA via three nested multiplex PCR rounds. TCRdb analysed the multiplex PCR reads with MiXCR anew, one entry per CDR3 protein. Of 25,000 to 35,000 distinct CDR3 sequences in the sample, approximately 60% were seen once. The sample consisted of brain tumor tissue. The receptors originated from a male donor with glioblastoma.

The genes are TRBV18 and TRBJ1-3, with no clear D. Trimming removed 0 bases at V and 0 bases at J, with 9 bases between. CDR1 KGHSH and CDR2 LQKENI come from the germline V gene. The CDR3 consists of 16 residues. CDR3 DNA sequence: TGTGCCAGCTCACCACCGGGCAGCTTCTCTGGAAACACCATATATTTT. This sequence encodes CASSPPGSFSGNTIYF. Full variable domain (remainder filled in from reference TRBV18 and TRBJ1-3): NAGVMQNPRHLVRRRGQEARLRCSPMKGHSHVYWYRQLPEEGLKFMVYLQKENIIDESGMPKERFSAEFPKEGPSILRIQQVVRGDSAAYFCASSPPGSFSGNTIYFGEGSWLTVV.

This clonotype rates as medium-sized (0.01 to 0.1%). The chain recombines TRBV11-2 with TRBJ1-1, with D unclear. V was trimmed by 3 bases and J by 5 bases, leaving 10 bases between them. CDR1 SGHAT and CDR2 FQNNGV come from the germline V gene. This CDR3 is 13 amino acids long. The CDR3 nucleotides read TGTGCCAGCAGCTTCCGTTTGGGGACTGAAGCTTTCTTT. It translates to CASSFRLGTEAFF.

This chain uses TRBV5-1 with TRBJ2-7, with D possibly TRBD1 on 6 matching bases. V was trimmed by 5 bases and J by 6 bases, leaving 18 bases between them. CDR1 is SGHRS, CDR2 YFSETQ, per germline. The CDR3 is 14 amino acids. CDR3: CASRFSRTEIEQYF. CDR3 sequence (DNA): TGCGCCAGCAGATTTTCCCGGACAGAGATCGAGCAGTACTTC.

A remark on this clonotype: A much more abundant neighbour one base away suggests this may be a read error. This CDR3 is CASLSISGANILTF. For the CDR3, the DNA is TGTGCCAGCCTGTCGATCTCTGGGGCCAACATCCTGACTTTC. The chain combines TRBV28 with TRBJ2-6, with D possibly TRBD1 on 5 matching bases. This CDR3 is 14 amino acids long. The germline CDR1 and CDR2 sequences are MDHEN and SYDVKM.

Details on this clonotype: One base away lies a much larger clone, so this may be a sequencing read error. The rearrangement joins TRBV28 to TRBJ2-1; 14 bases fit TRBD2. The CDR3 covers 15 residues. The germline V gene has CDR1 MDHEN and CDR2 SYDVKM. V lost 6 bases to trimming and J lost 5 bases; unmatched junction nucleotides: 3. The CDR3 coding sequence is TGTGCCAGCAGCTGGGGACTAGCGGGGGACAATGAGCAGTTCTTC. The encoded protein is CASSWGLAGDNEQFF.

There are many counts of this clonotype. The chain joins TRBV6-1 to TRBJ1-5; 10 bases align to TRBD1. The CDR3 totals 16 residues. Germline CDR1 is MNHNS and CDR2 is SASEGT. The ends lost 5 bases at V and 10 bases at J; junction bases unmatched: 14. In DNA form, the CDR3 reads TGTGCCAGCAGTCGCCGCGGGACAGGGGAAGGGATCCCCCAGCATTTT. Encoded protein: CASSRRGTGEGIPQHF.

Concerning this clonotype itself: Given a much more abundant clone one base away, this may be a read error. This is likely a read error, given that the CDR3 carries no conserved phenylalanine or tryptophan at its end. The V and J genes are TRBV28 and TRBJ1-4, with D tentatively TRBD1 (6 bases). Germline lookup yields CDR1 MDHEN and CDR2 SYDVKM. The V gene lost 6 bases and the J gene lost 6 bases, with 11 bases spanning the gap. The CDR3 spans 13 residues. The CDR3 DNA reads TGTGCCAGCAGCGACAGGATGGATGAAAAACTGTTTCTT. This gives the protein CASSDRMDEKLFL.